These 4 T cell receptor beta chains came from one sample sequenced in a study of human T cells and chemical hapten exposure. MiXCR was run by TCRdb on the RACE reads, yielding one entry per CDR3 protein. The profile shows about 78,000 distinct CDR3 sequences, 8.5% of them singletons. As to time point: patch test 2, 6 weeks after DPC sensitization. Treatment: therapeutic diphenylcyclopropenone sensitization with weekly scalp DPC. The starting material was whole blood, obtained in connection with sensitization to the hapten diphenylcyclopropenone (DPC). The receptors shown here come from a woman between 50 and 59 years old with alopecia areata. Some clones in this sample may be carry-over from other donors' samples.

Only a few counts were recorded for this clonotype. The gene calls are TRBV19 and TRBJ1-4; 7 bases align to TRBD1. CDR1 LNHDA and CDR2 SQIVND come from the germline V gene (reference sequence). The CDR3 has 16 amino acids. V gave up 8 bases and J gave up 2 bases; unmatched junction bases: 11. Here the CDR3 DNA reads TGTGCCAGTCTCTCAGGGGGGACCGTCACTAATGAAAAACTGTTTTTT. Translation gives CASLSGGTVTNEKLFF.

Concerning this clonotype itself: This may arise from a read error, as a much more abundant clone is one base away. This CDR3 is CSVGGVQSKNTKAFF. The CDR3 DNA reads TGCAGCGTGGGGGGGGTTCAATCGAAGAACACTAAAGCTTTCTTT. This chain links TRBV29-1 with TRBJ1-1; perhaps TRBD1 as D (5 bases). Germline-derived CDR1 and CDR2 are SQVTM and ANQGSEA. The CDR3 loop spans 15 amino acids.

As regards this clonotype: A much bigger clone sits one base away, suggesting this may be a read error. CDR3 bases: TGTGCCAACAGTTTTCAGGGGCCAGGTGGAAACACCATATATTTT. Protein product: CANSFQGPGGNTIYF. The chain joins TRBV28 to TRBJ1-3; perhaps TRBD1 as D (6 bases). The CDR3 spans 15 residues. Germline assignment: CDR1 MDHEN and CDR2 SYDVKM.

This sequence joins TRBV9 and TRBJ2-3; D tentatively fits TRBD1 or TRBD2 (5 bases each). Germline assignment: CDR1 SGDLS and CDR2 YYNGEE. The CDR3 is made up of 18 amino acids. Trimming pared 1 base from V and 5 bases from J, leaving 23 bases between. In nucleotides, the CDR3 is TGTGCCAGCAGCGTATCAACCGGGACCCCAACTTGGGGAGATACGCAGTATTTT. Translated: CASSVSTGTPTWGDTQYF.